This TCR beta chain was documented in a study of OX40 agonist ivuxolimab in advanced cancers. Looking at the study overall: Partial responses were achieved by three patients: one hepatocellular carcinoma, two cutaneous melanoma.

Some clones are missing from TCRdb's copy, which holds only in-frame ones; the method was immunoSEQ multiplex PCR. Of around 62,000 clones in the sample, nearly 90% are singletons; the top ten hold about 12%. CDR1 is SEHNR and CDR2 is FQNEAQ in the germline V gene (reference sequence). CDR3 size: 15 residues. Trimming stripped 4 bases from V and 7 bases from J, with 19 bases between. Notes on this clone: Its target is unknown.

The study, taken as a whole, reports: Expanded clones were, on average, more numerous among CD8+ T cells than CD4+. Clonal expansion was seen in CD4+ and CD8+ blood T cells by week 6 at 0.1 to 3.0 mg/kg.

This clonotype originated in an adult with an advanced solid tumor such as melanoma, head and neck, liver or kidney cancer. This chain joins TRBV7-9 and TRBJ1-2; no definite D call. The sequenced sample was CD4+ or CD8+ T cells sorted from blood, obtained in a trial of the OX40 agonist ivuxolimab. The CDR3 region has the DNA TGTGCCAGCAGCTCCGGGCCTCAGGCCGACGGTGGCTACACCTTC. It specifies CASSSGPQADGGYTF.